This T cell receptor beta chain was found in a study of shared clonotypes between healthy human individuals. CD4+ cell separation produced CD45RA+ naive and CD45RA-negative memory subsets. Genomic DNA of every subset was divided equally among multiple immunoSEQ plates. Clones were read by immunoSEQ multiplex PCR, and TCRdb kept only the in-frame ones, dropping some. The sample carries approximately 2.3 million clones, approximately 95% recorded once. The CDR3 length is 16 residues. The source of this sequence is a young man in good health. Some clones in this sample may be carry-over from other donors' samples. Specimen: naive CD4+ T cells from PBMCs. Noted subset: CD45RA+ positively selected. This rearrangement joins TRBV21-1 to TRBJ2-7; the table assigns TRBD2, which was not confirmed against the DNA. TRBV21-1 is designated a pseudogene. The CDR3 nucleotides read TGTGCCAGCAGCAAAGACCCGCGTCGTCCGACCTACGAGCAGTACTTC. This codes for CASSKDPRRPTYEQYF.